A selection of T cell receptor beta chains follows, all from one sample in a study of blood T cell repertoires in COVID-19. Method: immunoSEQ multiplex PCR; TCRdb's copy keeps in-frame clones and lacks some. This table has about 81,000 clones, about 91% appearing once. The specimen was peripheral blood. The receptors derive from an elderly woman with acute or convalescent COVID-19. Both conserved end residues are trimmed from each CDR3. The D gene is left open where the match is weak. Where a row states a size, it is once, few, many or the class of an expanded clone; other rows omit it.

>many|TRBJ1-2|NA|TRBV19
ATADSIYGYT
>NA|TRBJ2-7|TRBD2|TRBV5-6
ASTLAASSYEQY
>NA|TRBJ2-2|TRBD1|TRBV24-1
ATSDPGTGGVGELF
>few|TRBJ2-3|NA|TRBV9
ASSPRGTDTQY
>NA|TRBJ2-1|NA|TRBV6-9
ASSPRDSYNEQF
>NA|TRBJ2-3|TRBD2|TRBV7-9
ASSLEAGGLDTQY
>NA|TRBJ2-1|TRBD2|TRBV5-1
ASSSTLAGGGEQF
>NA|TRBJ2-5|NA|TRBV5-8
ASSLAVGRRETQY
>NA|TRBJ2-1|TRBD1|TRBV2
ASRRTGVSGEQF
>NA|TRBJ1-4|TRBD1|TRBV7-9
ASSLRRQGQPEKLF
>NA|TRBJ2-1|TRBD2|TRBV11-1
ASSPRTSGGARQF
>NA|TRBJ1-6|TRBD1|TRBV13
ASSLSDRANSPLH
>NA|TRBJ2-2|NA|TRBV6-5
ASSGTSTGELF
>NA|TRBJ2-5|NA|TRBV29-1
SVLQETQY
>NA|TRBJ2-7|NA|TRBV19
ASSRDGQYEQY
>NA|TRBJ2-7|TRBD1|TRBV16
ASSHFGTGSLYEQY
>NA|TRBJ2-2|TRBD1|TRBV11-1
ASSTRDRGGTGELF
>NA|TRBJ1-3|NA|TRBV21-1
ASSPGTGGEGNTIY
>NA|TRBJ1-4|NA|TRBV7-9
ASSSPQGREKLF
>NA|TRBJ1-1|TRBD1|TRBV5-1
ASSWPSGRQGTKVQTEAF
>NA|TRBJ2-1|NA|TRBV7-8
ASSRRDTTQF
>NA|TRBJ2-7|NA|TRBV5-1
ASSLPSQTKAPEQY
>NA|TRBJ1-5|NA|TRBV7-2
ASSLQGFGQPQH
>NA|TRBJ1-2|NA|TRBV2
ASTLPPGGYT
>NA|TRBJ2-7|TRBD2|TRBV7-2
ASSLQAGRGGYEQY
>NA|TRBJ1-1|NA|TRBV21-1
ASAQGFVTEAF
>NA|TRBJ1-2|NA|TRBV19
ASSIAQDYGYT